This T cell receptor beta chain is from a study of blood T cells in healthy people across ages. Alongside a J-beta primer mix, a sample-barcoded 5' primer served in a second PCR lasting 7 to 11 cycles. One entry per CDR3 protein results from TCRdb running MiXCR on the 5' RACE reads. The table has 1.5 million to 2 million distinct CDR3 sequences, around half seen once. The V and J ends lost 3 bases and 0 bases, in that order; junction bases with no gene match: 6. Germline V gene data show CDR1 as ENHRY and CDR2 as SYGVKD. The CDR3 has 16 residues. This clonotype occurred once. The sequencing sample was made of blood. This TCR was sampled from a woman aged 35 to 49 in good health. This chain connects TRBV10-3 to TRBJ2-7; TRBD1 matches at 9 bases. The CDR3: CAISDPGQGNSYEQYF. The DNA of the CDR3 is TGTGCCATCAGTGACCCGGGACAGGGTAACTCCTACGAGCAGTACTTC.